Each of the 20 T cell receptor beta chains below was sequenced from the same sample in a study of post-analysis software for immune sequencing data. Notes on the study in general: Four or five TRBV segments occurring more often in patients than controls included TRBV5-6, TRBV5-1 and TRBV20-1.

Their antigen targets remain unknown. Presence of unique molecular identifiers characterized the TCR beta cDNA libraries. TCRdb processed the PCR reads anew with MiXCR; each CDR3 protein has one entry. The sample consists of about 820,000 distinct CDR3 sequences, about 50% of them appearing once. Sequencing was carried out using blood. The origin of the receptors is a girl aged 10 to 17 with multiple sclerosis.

CDR3 sequence reads: CASSQQTGYNEQFF. The CDR3 nucleotides are TGCGCCAGCAGCCAACAGACAGGGTACAATGAGCAGTTCTTC. The genes are TRBV5-1 and TRBJ2-1, with TRBD1 identical over 7 bases. Germline values: CDR1 SGHRS, CDR2 YFSETQ. The CDR3 consists of 14 residues. V lost 4 bases to trimming and J lost 4 bases; unmatched junction nucleotides: 5.

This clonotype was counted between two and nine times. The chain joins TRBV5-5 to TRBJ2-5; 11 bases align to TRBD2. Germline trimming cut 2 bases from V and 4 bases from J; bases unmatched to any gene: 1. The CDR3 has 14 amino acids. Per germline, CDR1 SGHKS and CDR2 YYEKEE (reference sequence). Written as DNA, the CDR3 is TGTGCCAGCAGCTTTAGCGGGGGGGCAGAGACCCAGTACTTC. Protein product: CASSFSGGAETQYF.

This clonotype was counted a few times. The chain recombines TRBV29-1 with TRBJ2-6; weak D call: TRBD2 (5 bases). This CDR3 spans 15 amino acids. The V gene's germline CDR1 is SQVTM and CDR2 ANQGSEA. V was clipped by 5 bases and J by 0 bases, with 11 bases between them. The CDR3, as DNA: TGCAGCGTTATGGCGGGTAACTCTGGGGCCAACGTCCTGACTTTC. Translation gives CSVMAGNSGANVLTF.

CDR3 amino acids: CSVEGGLAGGPSYEQYF. DNA for the CDR3: TGCAGCGTTGAAGGTGGGCTTGCAGGGGGCCCCTCCTACGAGCAGTACTTC. The chain couples TRBV29-1 to TRBJ2-7; 8 bases line up with TRBD1. Looked up from germline, CDR1 is SQVTM and CDR2 is ANQGSEA. This CDR3 has 17 amino acids. J lost 0 bases, V lost 1 base, and 11 bases had no gene match.

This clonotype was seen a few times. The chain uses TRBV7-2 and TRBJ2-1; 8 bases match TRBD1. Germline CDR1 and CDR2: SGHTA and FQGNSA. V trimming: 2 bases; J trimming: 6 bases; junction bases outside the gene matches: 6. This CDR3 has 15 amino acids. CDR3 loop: CASSLRQGWSNEQFF. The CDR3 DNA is TGTGCCAGCAGCTTAAGACAGGGGTGGTCCAATGAGCAGTTCTTC.

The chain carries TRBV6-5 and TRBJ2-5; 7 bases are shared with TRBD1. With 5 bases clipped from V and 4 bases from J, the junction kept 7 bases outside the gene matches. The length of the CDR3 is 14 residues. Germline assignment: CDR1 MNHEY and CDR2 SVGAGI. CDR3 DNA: TGTGCCAGCAGTCTCGGGACAGTGGGAGAGACCCAGTACTTC. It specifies CASSLGTVGETQYF.

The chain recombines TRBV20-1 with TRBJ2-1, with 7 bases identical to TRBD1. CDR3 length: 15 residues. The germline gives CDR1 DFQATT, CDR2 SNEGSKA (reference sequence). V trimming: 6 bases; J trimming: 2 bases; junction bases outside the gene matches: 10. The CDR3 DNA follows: TGCAGTGCCGACCAGACAGGGTCTGCCTACAATGAGCAGTTCTTC. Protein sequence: CSADQTGSAYNEQFF.

This CDR3 is CASSEYVSSGGTYGQYF. CDR3 coding DNA: TGTGCCAGCAGTGAATATGTGTCTAGCGGGGGGACCTACGGGCAGTACTTC. The chain carries TRBV25-1 and TRBJ2-5; 11 nucleotides line up with TRBD2. The CDR3 is 17 residues long. V was clipped by 0 bases and J by 11 bases; unmatched bases: 14. The germline gives CDR1 MGHDK, CDR2 SYGVNS.

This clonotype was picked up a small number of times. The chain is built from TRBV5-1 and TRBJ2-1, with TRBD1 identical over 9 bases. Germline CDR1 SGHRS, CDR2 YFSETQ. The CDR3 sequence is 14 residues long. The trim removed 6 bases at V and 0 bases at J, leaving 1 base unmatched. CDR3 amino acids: CASKTGGSYNEQFF. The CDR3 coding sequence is TGCGCCAGCAAGACAGGGGGCTCCTACAATGAGCAGTTCTTC.

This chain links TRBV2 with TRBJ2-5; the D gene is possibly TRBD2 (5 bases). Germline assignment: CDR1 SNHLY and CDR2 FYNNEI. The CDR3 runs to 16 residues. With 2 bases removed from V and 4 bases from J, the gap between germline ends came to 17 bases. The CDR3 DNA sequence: TGTGCCAGCAGTGAACTAGGGCTAGCAGAAGGAGAGACCCAGTACTTC. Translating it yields CASSELGLAEGETQYF.

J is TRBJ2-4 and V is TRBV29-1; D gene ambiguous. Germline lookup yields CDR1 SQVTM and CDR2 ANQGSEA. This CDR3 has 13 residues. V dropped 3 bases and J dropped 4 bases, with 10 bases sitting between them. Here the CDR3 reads CSVEIQKKNIQYF. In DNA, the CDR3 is TGCAGCGTTGAGATTCAGAAGAAAAACATTCAGTACTTC.

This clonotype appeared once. The CDR3 reads CASSLGVRGDFYGYTF. CDR3 in DNA: TGTGCCAGCAGCTTAGGGGTTCGGGGGGACTTCTATGGCTACACCTTC. The chain combines TRBV7-2 with TRBJ1-2; D is possibly TRBD1 (5 bases). The CDR3 is 16 amino acids. CDR1 and CDR2 (germline): SGHTA, FQGNSA. V shed 1 base and J shed 4 bases, with 16 bases lying between them.

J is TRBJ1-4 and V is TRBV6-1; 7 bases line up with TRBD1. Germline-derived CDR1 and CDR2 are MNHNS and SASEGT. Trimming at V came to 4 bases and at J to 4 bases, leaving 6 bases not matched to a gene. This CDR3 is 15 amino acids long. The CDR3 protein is CASSGLGQFNEKLFF. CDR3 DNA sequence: TGTGCCAGCAGTGGCCTGGGACAGTTTAATGAAAAACTGTTTTTT.

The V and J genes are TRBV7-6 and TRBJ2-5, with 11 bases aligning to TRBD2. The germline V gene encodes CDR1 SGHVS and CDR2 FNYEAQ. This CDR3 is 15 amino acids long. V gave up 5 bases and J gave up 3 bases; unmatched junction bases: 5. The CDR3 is CASSLGLAVKETQYF. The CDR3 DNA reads TGTGCCAGCAGCCTGGGACTAGCGGTTAAAGAGACCCAGTACTTC. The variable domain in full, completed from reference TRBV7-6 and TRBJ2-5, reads GAGVSQSPRYKVTKRGQDVALRCDPISGHVSLYWYRQALGQGPEFLTYFNYEAQQDKSGLPNDRFSAERPEGSISTLTIQRTEQRDSAMYRCASSLGLAVKETQYFGPGTRLLVL.

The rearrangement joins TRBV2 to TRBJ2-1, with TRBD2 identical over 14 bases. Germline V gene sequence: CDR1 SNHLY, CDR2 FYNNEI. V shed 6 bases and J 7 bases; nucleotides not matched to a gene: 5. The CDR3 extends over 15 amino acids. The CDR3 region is CASSSTSGRGNEQFF. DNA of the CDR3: TGTGCCAGCAGCTCGACTAGCGGGAGGGGTAATGAGCAGTTCTTC.

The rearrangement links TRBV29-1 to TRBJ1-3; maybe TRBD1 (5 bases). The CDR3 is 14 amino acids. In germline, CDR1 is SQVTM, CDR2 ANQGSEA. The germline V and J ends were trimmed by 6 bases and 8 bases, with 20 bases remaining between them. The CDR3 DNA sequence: TGCAGCGTACACGGGACCCTTCCGGGGGACACCATATATTTT. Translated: CSVHGTLPGDTIYF. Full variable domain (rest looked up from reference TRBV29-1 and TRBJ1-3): SAVISQKPSRDICQRGTSLTIQCQVDSQVTMMFWYRQQPGQSLTLIATANQGSEATYESGFVIDKFPISRPNLTFSTLTVSNMSPEDSSIYLCSVHGTLPGDTIYFGEGSWLTVV.

This CDR3 is CSVEGSSDYEQYF. Written as DNA, the CDR3 is TGCAGCGTTGAGGGTTCCTCGGACTACGAGCAGTACTTC. This chain joins TRBV29-1 and TRBJ2-7; D not resolved. Germline values: CDR1 SQVTM, CDR2 ANQGSEA. V dropped 3 bases and J dropped 3 bases, with 12 bases sitting between them. The CDR3 covers 13 residues.

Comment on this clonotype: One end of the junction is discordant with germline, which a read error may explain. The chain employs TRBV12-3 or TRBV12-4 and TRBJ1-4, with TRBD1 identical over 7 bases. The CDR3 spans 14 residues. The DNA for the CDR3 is TGTGCCAGCACCCCCGGACAGGTTAATGAAAAGCTGTTTTTT. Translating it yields CASTPGQVNEKLFF.

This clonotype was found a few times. Here the CDR3 reads CASKGYQKADTQYF. DNA of the CDR3: TGTGCCAGCAAGGGCTACCAGAAGGCAGATACGCAGTATTTT. The J gene is TRBJ2-3, the V gene TRBV7-3; no clear D. The germline V gene encodes CDR1 SGHTA and CDR2 FQGTGA. The CDR3 length is 14 residues. Trimming pared 7 bases from V and 4 bases from J, leaving 15 bases between.

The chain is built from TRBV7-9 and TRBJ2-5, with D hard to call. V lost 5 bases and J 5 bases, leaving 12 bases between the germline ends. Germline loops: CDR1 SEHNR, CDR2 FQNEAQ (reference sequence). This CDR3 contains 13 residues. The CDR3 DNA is TGTGCCAGCAGCGTACCTGCGAGGGAGACCCAGTACTTC. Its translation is CASSVPARETQYF.